The following is a T cell receptor beta chain sequence with its context. CDR3 length: 15 residues. Germline CDR1 and CDR2: SGHVS and FNYEAQ. Deletions cut 5 bases from V and 6 bases from J, with 17 bases between. This specimen belongs to a study of Ad26.COV2.S vaccination and SARS-CoV-2 variants. Only in-frame clones appear in the TCRdb table, and some are missing; sequencing was by immunoSEQ multiplex PCR. Of approximately 480,000 clones listed, roughly 89% are singletons. Treatment meaning: some 19 received Ad26.COV2.S at low or high dose, single or two shots; about 5 received placebo; per-sample allocation not given. Sampling happened 63 days after the first vaccine or placebo injection. Boston provided a donor who was an adult aged 18-55 years. Ad26 vector vaccine expressed Wuhan-strain SARS-CoV-2 spike.

The sequence was obtained from a person between 18 and 65 years old who received the Ad26.COV2.S COVID-19 vaccine or a placebo. The starting material was peripheral blood, obtained in a trial of Ad26.COV2.S vaccine versus placebo. The rearrangement joins TRBV7-6 to TRBJ2-1, with D tentatively TRBD2 (6 bases). The CDR3 loop reads CASSLRDGGINEQFF. CDR3 bases: TGTGCCAGCAGCCTAAGGGATGGCGGGATCAATGAGCAGTTCTTC.